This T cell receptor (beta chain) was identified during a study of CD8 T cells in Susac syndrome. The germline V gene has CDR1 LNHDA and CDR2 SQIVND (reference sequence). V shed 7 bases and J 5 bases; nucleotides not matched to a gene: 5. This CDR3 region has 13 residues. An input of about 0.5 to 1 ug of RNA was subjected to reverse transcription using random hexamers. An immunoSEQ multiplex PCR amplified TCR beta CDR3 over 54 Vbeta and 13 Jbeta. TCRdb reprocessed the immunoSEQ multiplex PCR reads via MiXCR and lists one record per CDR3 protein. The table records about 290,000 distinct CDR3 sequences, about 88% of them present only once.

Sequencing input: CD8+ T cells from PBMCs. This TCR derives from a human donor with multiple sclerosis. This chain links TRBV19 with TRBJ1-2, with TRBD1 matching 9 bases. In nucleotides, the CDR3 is TGTGCCAGTACAGGACAGGGGCAATATGGCTACACCTTC. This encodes CASTGQGQYGYTF.